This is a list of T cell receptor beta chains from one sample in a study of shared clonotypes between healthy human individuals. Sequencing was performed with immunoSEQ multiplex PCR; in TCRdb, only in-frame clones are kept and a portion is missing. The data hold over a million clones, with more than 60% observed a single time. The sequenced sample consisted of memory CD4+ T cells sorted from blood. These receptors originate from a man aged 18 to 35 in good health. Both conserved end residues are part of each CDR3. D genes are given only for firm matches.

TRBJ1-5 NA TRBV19 CASSGGVGSNQPQHF
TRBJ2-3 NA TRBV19 CASSKGGGDRGRGDTQYF
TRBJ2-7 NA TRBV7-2 CASVEVQGNYEQYF
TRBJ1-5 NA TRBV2 CASSLDRDSNQPQHF
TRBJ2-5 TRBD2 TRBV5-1 CASSLAPGGAGETQYF
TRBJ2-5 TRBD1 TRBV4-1 CASSQGQQGGSTQYF
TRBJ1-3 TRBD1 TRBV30 CAWSVGQDSGNTIYF
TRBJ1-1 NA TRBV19 CASTRGLEVTEAFF
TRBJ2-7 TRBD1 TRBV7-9 CASSSAGTGPEQYF
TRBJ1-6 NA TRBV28 CASSLGPGQSPLHF
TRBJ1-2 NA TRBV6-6 CASRGRGVGNYGYTF
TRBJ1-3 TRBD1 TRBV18 CASSTDRGNGNTIYF
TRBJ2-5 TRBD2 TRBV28 CASSLGTSGGQETQYF
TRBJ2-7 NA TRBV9 CASSVGGLGREQYF
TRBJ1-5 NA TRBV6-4 CAILRQIQQPQHF
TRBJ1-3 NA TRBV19 CASKSGPPGNTIYF
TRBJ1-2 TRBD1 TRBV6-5 CASSYGPGGLGYGYTF
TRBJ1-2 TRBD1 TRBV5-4 CASSLGQGGTNYGYTF
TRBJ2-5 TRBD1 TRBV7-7 CASSLGQTQETQYF
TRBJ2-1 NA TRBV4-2 CASSQPPVGLTYNEQFF
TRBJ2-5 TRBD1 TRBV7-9 CASSEGDRGKGETQYF
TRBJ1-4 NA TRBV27 CASRPHRDLNEKLFF
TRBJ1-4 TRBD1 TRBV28 CASSLPRQGWGEKLFF
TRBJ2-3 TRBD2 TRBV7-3 CASSSQAGGYTQYF
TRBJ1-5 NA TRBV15 CATSRESGFQPQHF
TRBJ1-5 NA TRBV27 CASSRTFREPQHF
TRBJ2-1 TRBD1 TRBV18 CASSPDRVSTYNEQFF
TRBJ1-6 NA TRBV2 CASSVRKAENSPLHF
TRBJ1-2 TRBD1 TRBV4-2 CASSPRPGQIHGYTF
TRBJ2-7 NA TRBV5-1 CASSLEGFEQYF
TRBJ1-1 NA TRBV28 CASSLSSGPDTEAFF
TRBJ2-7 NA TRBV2 CASTAGSYEQYF
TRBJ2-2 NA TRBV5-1 CASSLAIQNTGELFF
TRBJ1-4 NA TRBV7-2 CASSPQGFSNEKLFF
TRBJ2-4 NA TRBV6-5 CASREDGGTIQYF
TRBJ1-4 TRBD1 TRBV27 CASSLGQENEKLFF
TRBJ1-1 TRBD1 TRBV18 CASSRGQGVDTEAFF
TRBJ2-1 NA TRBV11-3 CASSQDPARAEQFF
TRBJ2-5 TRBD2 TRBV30 CAWSVLSGGRETQYF
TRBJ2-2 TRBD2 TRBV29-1 CSGGPTSGNTGELFF
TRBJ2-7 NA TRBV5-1 CASSQAPSNYEQYF
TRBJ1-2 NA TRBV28 CASSFRTTGRDGYTF
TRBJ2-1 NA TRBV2 CASSTSRGYNEQFF
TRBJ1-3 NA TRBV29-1 CSVEGAATLSGNTIYF
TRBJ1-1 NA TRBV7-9 CASSLTAGNTEAFF
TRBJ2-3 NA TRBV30 CAWSLDLTTDTQYF
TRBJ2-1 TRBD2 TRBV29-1 CSVSYTGGGAGEQFF
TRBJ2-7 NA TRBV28 CASRGSRGVYEQYF
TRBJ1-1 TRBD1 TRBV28 CASSPAGQGIAEAFF
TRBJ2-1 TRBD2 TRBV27 CASSPLGGNSYNEQFF
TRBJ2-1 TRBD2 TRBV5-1 CASSLVLAGDNEQFF
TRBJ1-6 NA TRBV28 CASRGDIDSPLHF
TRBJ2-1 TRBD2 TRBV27 CASIYSGGGYNEQFF
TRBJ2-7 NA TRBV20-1 CSASLVGEQYF
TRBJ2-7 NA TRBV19 CASSIDIGSVYEQYF
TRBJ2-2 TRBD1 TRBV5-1 CASSLVTGANTGELFF
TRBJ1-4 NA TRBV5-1 CASSLAGLGREKLFF
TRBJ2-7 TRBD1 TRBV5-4 CASSSGGKGSLGEQYF
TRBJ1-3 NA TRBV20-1 CSAMTRNTIYF